This T cell receptor beta chain came from a study of identical twins. Template switching (which added a universal primer site) was used, and cDNA carried unique molecular identifiers. TCRdb ran MiXCR on the 5' RACE reads and lists one entry per CDR3 protein. The sample has roughly 250,000 distinct CDR3 sequences, about 14% seen once. The table lists this clonotype with a count of one. No antigen is known for it. The study, taken as a whole, reports: Fewer insertions were carried by abundant cord blood beta clonotypes, but none was seen in memory repertoires.

The donors were all healthy and Caucasian. The germline V gene encodes CDR1 SGHDT and CDR2 YYEEEE. This CDR3 contains 11 residues. The V end lost 4 bases, the J end lost 7 bases, and 8 bases lay between the germline ends. This rearrangement joins TRBV5-6 to TRBJ1-1; D remains ambiguous. Source material: memory (CD45RO+) T cells sorted from blood. The sequence was obtained from a woman aged 18-29 years in good health. CDR3 loop: CASSQQNEAFF. CDR3 in DNA: TGTGCCAGCAGCCAACAGAATGAAGCTTTCTTT.